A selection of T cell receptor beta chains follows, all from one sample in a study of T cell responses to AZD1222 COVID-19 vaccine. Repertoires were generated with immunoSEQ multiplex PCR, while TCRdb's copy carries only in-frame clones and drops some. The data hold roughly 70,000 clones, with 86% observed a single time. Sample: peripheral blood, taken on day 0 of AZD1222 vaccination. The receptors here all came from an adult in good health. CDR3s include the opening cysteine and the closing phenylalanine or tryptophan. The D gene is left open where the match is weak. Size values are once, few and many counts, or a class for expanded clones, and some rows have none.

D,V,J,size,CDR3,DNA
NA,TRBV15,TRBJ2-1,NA,CATSRERASTYNEQFF,TGTGCCACCAGCAGAGAAAGAGCGTCAACCTACAATGAGCAGTTCTTC
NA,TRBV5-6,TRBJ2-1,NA,CASRGGGLSSYNEQFF,TGTGCCAGCAGGGGAGGGGGATTAAGCTCCTACAATGAGCAGTTCTTC
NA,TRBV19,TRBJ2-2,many,CASRDRTNTGELFF,TGTGCCAGTAGGGACAGAACGAACACCGGGGAGCTGTTTTTT
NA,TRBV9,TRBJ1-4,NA,CASSVGERLLNEKLFF,TGTGCCAGCAGCGTAGGAGAACGTTTACTCAATGAAAAACTGTTTTTT
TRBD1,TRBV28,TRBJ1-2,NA,CASSQQGAANYGYTF,TGTGCCAGCAGTCAACAGGGGGCAGCTAACTATGGCTACACCTTC
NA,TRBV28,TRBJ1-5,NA,CASIPRAGVNQPQHF,TGTGCCAGCATCCCTAGGGCCGGTGTCAATCAGCCCCAGCATTTT
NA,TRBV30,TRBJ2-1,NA,CAWSYSVLGSEQFF,TGTGCCTGGAGTTATTCGGTTCTCGGCAGTGAGCAGTTCTTC
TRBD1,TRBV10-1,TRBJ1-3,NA,CASISQGAHGNTIYF,TGCGCCAGCATTTCACAGGGGGCGCACGGAAACACCATATATTTT
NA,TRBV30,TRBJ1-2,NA,CAWSVNRNYGYTF,TGTGCCTGGAGTGTAAATAGAAACTATGGCTACACCTTC
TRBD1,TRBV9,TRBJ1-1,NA,CASSVDLGQTTEAFF,TGTGCCAGCAGCGTAGACCTGGGACAGACCACTGAAGCTTTCTTT
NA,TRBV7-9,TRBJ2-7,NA,CASSAIVGVSYEQYF,TGTGCCAGCAGCGCAATCGTCGGAGTCTCCTACGAGCAGTACTTC
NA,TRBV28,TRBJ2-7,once,CASSLIPRTGEQYF,TGTGCCAGCAGTTTAATCCCCCGCACTGGCGAGCAGTACTTC
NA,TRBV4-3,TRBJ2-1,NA,CASSQEGWSEQFF,TGCGCCAGCAGCCAAGAGGGTTGGAGTGAGCAGTTCTTC
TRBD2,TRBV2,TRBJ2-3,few,CASMVIAGDPQYF,TGTGCCAGCATGGTGATAGCGGGGGATCCGCAGTATTTT
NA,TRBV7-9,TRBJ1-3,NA,CASGDVSGNTIYF,TGTGCCAGCGGAGATGTCTCTGGAAACACCATATATTTT
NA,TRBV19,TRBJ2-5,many,CASSTDGVETQYF,TGTGCCAGTAGTACGGACGGAGTCGAGACCCAGTACTTC
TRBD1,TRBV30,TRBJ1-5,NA,CAGSSDRGNQPQHF,TGTGCCGGTTCTTCCGACAGGGGCAATCAGCCCCAGCATTTT
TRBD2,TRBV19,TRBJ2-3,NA,CASSRERDSNTDTQYF,TGTGCCAGTAGTAGAGAGCGGGACTCAAACACAGATACGCAGTATTTT
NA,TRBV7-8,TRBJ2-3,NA,CATSLAGDTQYF,TGTGCCACCTCCTTGGCGGGAGATACGCAGTATTTT
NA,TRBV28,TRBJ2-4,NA,CASSLLGGASRLAKNIQYF,TGTGCCAGCAGTTTACTTGGGGGGGCATCACGACTAGCCAAAAACATTCAGTACTTC
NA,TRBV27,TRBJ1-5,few,CASSSGPGQPQHF,TGTGCCAGCAGTTCGGGACCGGGTCAGCCCCAGCATTTT
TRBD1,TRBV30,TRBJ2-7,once,CAWSRGQGGEQYF,TGTGCCTGGAGCCGAGGACAGGGGGGTGAGCAGTACTTC
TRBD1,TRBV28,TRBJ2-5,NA,CASSPGTGKTQYF,TGTGCCAGCAGTCCTGGGACAGGAAAGACCCAGTACTTC
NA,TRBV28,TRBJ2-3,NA,CASSSAVTQYF,TGTGCCAGCAGTTCCGCTGTTACGCAGTATTTT
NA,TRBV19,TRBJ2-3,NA,CASSLLGPDTQYF,TGTGCCAGTAGTCTGCTCGGGCCCGATACGCAGTATTTT
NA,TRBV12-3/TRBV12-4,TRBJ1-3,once,CASRIFAGNTIYF,TGTGCCAGCAGAATCTTTGCGGGGAACACCATATATTTT
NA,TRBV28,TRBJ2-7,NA,CASSIATSWSYEQYF,TGTGCCAGCAGTATCGCGACTAGTTGGTCCTACGAGCAGTACTTC
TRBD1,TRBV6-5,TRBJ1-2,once,CASRSTGGSYGYTF,TGTGCCAGCAGGTCGACAGGGGGGAGCTATGGCTACACCTTC
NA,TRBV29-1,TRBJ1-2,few,CSVAISRVDSGYTF,TGCAGCGTTGCTATTTCCAGGGTAGATAGTGGCTACACCTTC
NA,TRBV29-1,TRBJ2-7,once,CSVEGRRASEQYF,TGCAGCGTTGAAGGGCGCAGGGCAAGCGAGCAGTACTTC
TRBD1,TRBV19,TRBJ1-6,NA,CASSPTGTGVWNSPLHF,TGTGCCAGTAGTCCGACCGGGACAGGGGTATGGAATTCACCCCTCCACTTT
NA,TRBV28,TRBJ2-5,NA,CASRGWGEVQETQYF,TGTGCCAGCAGGGGGTGGGGGGAGGTACAAGAGACCCAGTACTTC
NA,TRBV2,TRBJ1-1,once,CASRGRGAGNTEAFF,TGTGCCAGCAGGGGACGGGGGGCAGGAAACACTGAAGCTTTCTTT
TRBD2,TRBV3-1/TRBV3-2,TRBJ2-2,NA,CASSLGTSGRGTGELFF,TGTGCCAGCAGCCTCGGGACTAGCGGGAGAGGTACCGGGGAGCTGTTTTTT
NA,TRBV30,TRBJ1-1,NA,CAWRDRRGGLEAFF,TGTGCCTGGAGGGACCGTCGGGGTGGCCTTGAAGCTTTCTTT
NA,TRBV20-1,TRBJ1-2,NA,CSGIGGYTF,TGCAGTGGCATCGGTGGCTACACCTTC
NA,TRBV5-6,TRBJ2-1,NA,CASSPPSSYNEQFF,TGTGCCAGCAGCCCCCCGAGCTCCTACAATGAGCAGTTCTTC
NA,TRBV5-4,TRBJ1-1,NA,CASSPGHGNTEAFF,TGTGCCAGCAGCCCGGGCCACGGGAACACTGAAGCTTTCTTT
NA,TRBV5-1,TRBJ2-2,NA,CASSLGSPNTGELFF,TGCGCCAGCAGCCTTGGTTCACCCAACACCGGGGAGCTGTTTTTT
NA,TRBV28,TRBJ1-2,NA,CASSLLGGLGYTF,TGTGCCAGCAGTTTATTAGGGGGGCTTGGCTACACCTTC
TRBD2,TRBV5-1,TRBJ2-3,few,CASSPPGGTDTQYF,TGCGCCAGCAGCCCCCCGGGGGGAACAGATACGCAGTATTTT
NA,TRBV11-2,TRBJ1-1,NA,CASSLGLGATEAFF,TGTGCCAGCAGCTTAGGTCTGGGGGCCACTGAAGCTTTCTTT
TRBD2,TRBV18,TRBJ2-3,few,CASSPRLAGGPKDTQYF,TGTGCCAGCTCACCACGACTAGCGGGAGGGCCTAAGGATACGCAGTATTTT
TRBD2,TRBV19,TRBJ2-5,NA,CASSLRESGETQYF,TGTGCCAGTAGTCTGCGGGAGTCGGGGGAGACCCAGTACTTC
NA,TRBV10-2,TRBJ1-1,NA,CASSDPQGPGGTEAFF,TGCGCCAGCAGTGACCCCCAGGGACCGGGCGGCACTGAAGCTTTCTTT
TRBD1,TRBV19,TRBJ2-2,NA,CASSATRTGGGGELFF,TGTGCCAGTAGTGCAACTCGGACAGGGGGCGGCGGGGAGCTGTTTTTT
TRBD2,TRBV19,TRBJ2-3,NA,CASSMVVAGEGPDTQYF,TGTGCCAGTAGTATGGTGGTAGCGGGAGAGGGCCCAGATACGCAGTATTTT
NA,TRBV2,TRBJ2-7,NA,CASSESALDSYEQYF,TGTGCCAGCAGTGAAAGTGCCCTCGACTCCTACGAGCAGTACTTC